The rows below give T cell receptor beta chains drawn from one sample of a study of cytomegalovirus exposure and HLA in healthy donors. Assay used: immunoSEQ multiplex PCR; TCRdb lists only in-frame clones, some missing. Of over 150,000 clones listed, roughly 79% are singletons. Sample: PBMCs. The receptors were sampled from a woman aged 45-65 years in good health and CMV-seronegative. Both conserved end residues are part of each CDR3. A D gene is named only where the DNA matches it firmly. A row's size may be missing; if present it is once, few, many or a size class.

CASGADSSYNEQFF	TGTGCCAGTGGTGCCGACAGTTCCTACAATGAGCAGTTCTTC	TRBV19	TRBJ2-1	once	.
CASSYGDSSTEAFF	TGTGCCAGCAGTTACGGGGACTCAAGCACTGAAGCTTTCTTT	TRBV6-5	TRBJ1-1	.	.
CASSQVGFGGEGTEASF	TGCGCCAGCAGCCAAGTCGGTTTTGGGGGAGAAGGGACTGAAGCTTCCTTT	TRBV4-3	TRBJ1-1	.	.
CASSFYLGRSNYGYTF	TGCGCCAGCAGCTTTTATCTAGGGAGATCTAACTATGGCTACACCTTC	TRBV5-1	TRBJ1-2	.	.
CASSPPSSYEQYF	TGTGCCAGCAGCCCCCCGAGCTCCTACGAGCAGTACTTC	TRBV7-2	TRBJ2-7	.	.
CASSRVLERTSAYEQYF	TGCGCCAGCAGCCGAGTTCTAGAGCGGACGTCAGCCTACGAGCAGTACTTC	TRBV5-1	TRBJ2-7	.	.
CASSFELGGASYTF	TGCGCCAGCAGCTTTGAGTTAGGGGGCGCAAGCTACACCTTC	TRBV5-1	TRBJ1-2	.	TRBD1
CASSLVGQPSFGANVLTF	TGTGCCAGCAGCTTGGTGGGACAGCCATCCTTTGGGGCCAACGTCCTGACTTTC	TRBV5-5	TRBJ2-6	few	TRBD1
CASSLLSGVSYNEQFF	TGTGCCAGCAGCTTACTCTCGGGGGTTAGCTACAATGAGCAGTTCTTC	TRBV7-2	TRBJ2-1	.	.
CASALLGQGVEETQYF	TGTGCCAGCGCCCTTCTGGGACAGGGAGTCGAGGAGACCCAGTACTTC	TRBV18	TRBJ2-5	.	TRBD1
CASGRGGNTEAFF	TGTGCCAGCGGTAGGGGCGGGAACACTGAAGCTTTCTTT	TRBV9	TRBJ1-1	.	.
CASSLASVGRADTQYF	TGCGCCAGCAGCTTGGCCTCGGTCGGGAGGGCAGATACGCAGTATTTT	TRBV5-1	TRBJ2-3	.	TRBD2
CASSFGPQGGTQYF	TGCGCCAGCAGCTTTGGACCCCAAGGGGGTACGCAGTATTTT	TRBV5-1	TRBJ2-3	.	.
CASSLNPGGTYNEQFF	TGTGCCAGCAGCTTAAATCCAGGGGGGACCTACAATGAGCAGTTCTTC	TRBV7-3	TRBJ2-1	once	.
CSVGSGSGRNEQFF	TGCAGCGTGGGGAGCGGGAGTGGACGGAATGAGCAGTTCTTC	TRBV29-1	TRBJ2-1	.	TRBD2
CASSTVDYRVGYTF	TGTGCCAGTAGTACGGTCGACTACAGGGTTGGCTACACCTTC	TRBV19	TRBJ1-2	.	.
CASSTIYRDRNTIYF	TGTGCCAGCAGCACGATCTACAGGGATAGAAACACCATATATTTT	TRBV7-9	TRBJ1-3	.	.
CAIRGGGSGNTIYF	TGTGCCATCCGAGGGGGGGGCTCTGGAAACACCATATATTTT	TRBV28	TRBJ1-3	.	.
CASSQGGAGNQPQHF	TGTGCCAGTAGTCAAGGGGGGGCCGGGAATCAGCCCCAGCATTTT	TRBV19	TRBJ1-5	.	.
CASRLTGGYQPQHF	TGTGCCAGCAGATTGACAGGGGGCTATCAGCCCCAGCATTTT	TRBV27	TRBJ1-5	few	TRBD1
CSVEVGQLRDF	TGCAGCGTTGAAGTAGGACAGCTTAGGGACTTC	TRBV29-1	TRBJ2-7	.	.
CASSQEQFTNYGYTF	TGCGCCAGCAGCCAAGAACAGTTCACTAACTATGGCTACACCTTC	TRBV4-1	TRBJ1-2	few	.
CASSQDPSDTQYF	TGCGCCAGCAGCCAAGATCCTTCAGATACGCAGTATTTT	TRBV4-3	TRBJ2-3	.	.
CASSLGARRDSGANVLTF	TGTGCCAGCAGCTTAGGGGCACGCCGGGACTCTGGGGCCAACGTCCTGACTTTC	TRBV11-2	TRBJ2-6	.	.
CASSQTTGEQFF	TGCGCCAGCAGCCAGACAACCGGTGAGCAGTTCTTC	TRBV4-3	TRBJ2-1	once	.
CASTVPGTEYGYTF	TGTGCCAGCACGGTCCCCGGGACAGAGTATGGCTACACCTTC	TRBV2	TRBJ1-2	.	TRBD1
CASSVRGMQHTQYF	TGTGCCAGCAGCGTACGGGGGATGCAACATACGCAGTATTTT	TRBV9	TRBJ2-3	once	.
CASSTQGSSYEQYF	TGTGCCAGTAGTACACAGGGTAGCTCCTACGAGCAGTACTTC	TRBV19	TRBJ2-7	.	.
CASSPRGSYEQYF	TGTGCCAGCAGTCCCCGGGGCTCCTACGAGCAGTACTTC	TRBV27	TRBJ2-7	.	.
CSVLGGQVAYEQYF	TGCAGCGTGCTAGGTGGACAGGTCGCCTACGAGCAGTACTTC	TRBV29-1	TRBJ2-7	.	TRBD1
CASSLVSGGGVTGELFF	TGCGCCAGCAGCTTGGTTTCTGGCGGGGGTGTCACCGGGGAGCTGTTTTTT	TRBV5-1	TRBJ2-2	.	TRBD2
CAWSDRGNYGYTF	TGTGCCTGGAGTGACAGGGGAAACTATGGCTACACCTTC	TRBV30	TRBJ1-2	.	TRBD1
CATSRAQRRLGQETQYF	TGTGCCACCAGCAGAGCCCAGCGGAGACTGGGCCAAGAGACCCAGTACTTC	TRBV15	TRBJ2-5	.	.
CSSSSAGMSSYEQYF	TGTTCCAGCAGCTCCGCGGGGATGAGCTCCTACGAGCAGTACTTC	TRBV7-9	TRBJ2-7	.	.
CASSEDRGLGYTF	TGTGCCAGCAGTGAGGACAGGGGGCTCGGCTACACCTTC	TRBV28	TRBJ1-2	.	TRBD1
CASSLTARGGRSYNEQFF	TGTGCCAGCAGTTTGACAGCCCGGGGGGGCCGCTCCTACAATGAGCAGTTCTTC	TRBV27	TRBJ2-1	.	TRBD2
CASSQGDRRTEAFF	TGTGCCAGCAGCCAAGGGGACAGAAGAACTGAAGCTTTCTTT	TRBV7-9	TRBJ1-1	.	TRBD1
CASSRRTGQIEQFF	TGTGCCAGCAGTCGCCGGACAGGGCAGATTGAGCAGTTCTTC	TRBV2	TRBJ2-1	.	TRBD1
CASSAGMDFIPYEQYF	TGTGCCAGCAGCGCCGGGATGGATTTTATACCCTACGAGCAGTACTTC	TRBV7-2	TRBJ2-7	.	.
CASSPAPEAFF	TGTGCCAGCAGCCCCGCGCCTGAAGCTTTCTTT	TRBV6-6	TRBJ1-1	.	.
CASSRRAYEQYF	TGTGCCAGCAGCCGGAGAGCCTACGAGCAGTACTTC	TRBV7-2	TRBJ2-7	.	.
CASSQTASGPGYGYTF	TGTGCCAGCTCACAAACAGCCTCAGGGCCAGGCTATGGCTACACCTTC	TRBV18	TRBJ1-2	.	.
CASSALAGVYNEQFF	TGTGCCAGCAGCGCACTAGCGGGAGTCTACAATGAGCAGTTCTTC	TRBV9	TRBJ2-1	.	TRBD2
CASSSIGTSGTGF	TGTGCCAGCAGCTCGATCGGGACTAGCGGTACCGGGTTC	TRBV7-2	TRBJ2-7	once	TRBD2
CASSLSFPDQPQHF	TGCGCCAGCAGCTTGTCTTTTCCGGATCAGCCCCAGCATTTT	TRBV5-1	TRBJ1-5	once	.
CASSSPGGTGELFF	TGTGCCAGCAGTTCGCCGGGGGGCACCGGGGAGCTGTTTTTT	TRBV6-5	TRBJ2-2	.	TRBD2
CAWRREPGLYGYTF	TGTGCCTGGCGTCGAGAACCGGGACTCTATGGCTACACCTTC	TRBV30	TRBJ1-2	.	.
CASSYSRDSTYGYTF	TGTGCCAGCAGTTACTCGAGGGATTCGACCTATGGCTACACCTTC	TRBV6-5	TRBJ1-2	.	.
CASSRGQGKTEAFF	TGCGCCAGCAGTCGGGGACAGGGAAAGACTGAAGCTTTCTTT	TRBV5-1	TRBJ1-1	.	TRBD1
CASSVPGPYNEQFF	TGTGCCAGCAGCGTACCGGGTCCCTACAATGAGCAGTTCTTC	TRBV9	TRBJ2-1	few	.
CASTQSYEQYF	TGTGCCAGCACCCAATCATACGAGCAGTACTTC	TRBV5-8	TRBJ2-7	.	.
CASSWTSWETQYF	TGTGCCAGCAGTTGGACTAGCTGGGAGACCCAGTACTTC	TRBV2	TRBJ2-5	.	TRBD2
CSVAEALSYEQYF	TGCAGCGTTGCTGAGGCCCTCTCCTACGAGCAGTACTTC	TRBV29-1	TRBJ2-7	.	.
CASSAGFLASGNTIYF	TGTGCCAGCAGCGCAGGGTTTTTGGCCTCTGGAAACACCATATATTTT	TRBV5-4	TRBJ1-3	.	.
CASSPPGQEKLFF	TGTGCCAGCTCACCACCGGGGCAGGAAAAACTGTTTTTT	TRBV18	TRBJ1-4	few	.
CASSQWGITGTGELFF	TGCGCCAGCAGCCAGTGGGGCATAACAGGGACCGGGGAGCTGTTTTTT	TRBV4-3	TRBJ2-2	once	.
CASSLEATEQGGYTF	TGCGCCAGCAGCTTGGAGGCGACAGAACAGGGGGGCTACACCTTC	TRBV5-1	TRBJ1-2	.	TRBD1
CASSVVNARVITEAFF	TGTGCCAGCAGCGTAGTGAATGCTAGAGTGATAACTGAAGCTTTCTTT	TRBV9	TRBJ1-1	.	.
CASSVTSGTRTDTQYF	TGTGCCAGCAGCGTAACTAGCGGGACCCGCACAGATACGCAGTATTTT	TRBV9	TRBJ2-3	.	TRBD2